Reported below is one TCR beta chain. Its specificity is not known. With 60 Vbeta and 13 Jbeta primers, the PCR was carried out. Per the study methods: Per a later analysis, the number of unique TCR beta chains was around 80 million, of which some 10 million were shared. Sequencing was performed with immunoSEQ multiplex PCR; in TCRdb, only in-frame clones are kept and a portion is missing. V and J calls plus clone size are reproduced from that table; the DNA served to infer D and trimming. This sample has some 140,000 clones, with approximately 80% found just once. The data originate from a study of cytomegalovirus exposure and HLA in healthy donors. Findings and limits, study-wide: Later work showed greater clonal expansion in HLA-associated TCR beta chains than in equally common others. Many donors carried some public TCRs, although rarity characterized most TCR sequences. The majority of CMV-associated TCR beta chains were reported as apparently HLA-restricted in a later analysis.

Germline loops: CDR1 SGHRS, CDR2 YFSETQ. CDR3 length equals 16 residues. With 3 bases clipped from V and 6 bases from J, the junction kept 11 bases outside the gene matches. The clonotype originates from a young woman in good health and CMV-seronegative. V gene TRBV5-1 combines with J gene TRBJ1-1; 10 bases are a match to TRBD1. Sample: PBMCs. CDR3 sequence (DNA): TGCGCCAGCAGCTCGGACGGGACAGGGGTGATAGCTGAAGCTTTCTTT. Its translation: CASSSDGTGVIAEAFF.